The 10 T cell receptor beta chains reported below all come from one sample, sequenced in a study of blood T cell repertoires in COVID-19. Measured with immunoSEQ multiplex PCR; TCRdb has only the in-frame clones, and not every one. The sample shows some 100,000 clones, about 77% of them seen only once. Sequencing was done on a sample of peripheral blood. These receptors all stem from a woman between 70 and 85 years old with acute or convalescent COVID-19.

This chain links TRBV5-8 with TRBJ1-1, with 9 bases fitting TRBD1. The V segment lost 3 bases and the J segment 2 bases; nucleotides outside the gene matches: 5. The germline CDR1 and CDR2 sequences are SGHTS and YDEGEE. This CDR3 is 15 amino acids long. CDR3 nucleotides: TGTGCCAGCAGCTGGGCGGACAGGGGAAACACTGAAGCTTTCTTT. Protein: CASSWADRGNTEAFF.

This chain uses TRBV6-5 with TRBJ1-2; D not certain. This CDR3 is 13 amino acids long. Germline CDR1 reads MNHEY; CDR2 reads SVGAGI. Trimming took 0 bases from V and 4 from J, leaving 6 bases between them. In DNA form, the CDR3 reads TGTGCCAGCAGTTACTCGAACAGCTATGGCTACACCTTC. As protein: CASSYSNSYGYTF.

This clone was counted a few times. The CDR3 spells CASSLGPQGRNYGYTF. The CDR3 DNA reads as TGTGCCAGCAGCTTAGGCCCACAGGGGCGAAACTATGGCTACACCTTC. The genes are TRBV11-3 and TRBJ1-2, with 7 bases that match TRBD1. Losses at the gene ends were 1 base for V and 2 bases for J; bases not matched to a gene: 7. CDR3 length: 16 residues. Germline CDR1 reads SGHNT; CDR2 reads YENEEA.

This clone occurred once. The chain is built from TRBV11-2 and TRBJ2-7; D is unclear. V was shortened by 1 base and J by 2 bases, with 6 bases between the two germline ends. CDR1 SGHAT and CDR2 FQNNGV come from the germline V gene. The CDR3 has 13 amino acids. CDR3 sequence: CASSLGEAYEQYV. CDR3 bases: TGTGCCAGCAGCTTAGGTGAGGCCTACGAGCAGTACGTC.

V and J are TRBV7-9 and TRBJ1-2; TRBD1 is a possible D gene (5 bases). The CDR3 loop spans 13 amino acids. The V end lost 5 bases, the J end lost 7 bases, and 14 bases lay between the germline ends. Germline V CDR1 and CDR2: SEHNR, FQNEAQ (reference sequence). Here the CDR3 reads CASSMTGDGGYTF. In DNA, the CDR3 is TGTGCCAGCAGCATGACGGGGGACGGTGGCTACACCTTC.

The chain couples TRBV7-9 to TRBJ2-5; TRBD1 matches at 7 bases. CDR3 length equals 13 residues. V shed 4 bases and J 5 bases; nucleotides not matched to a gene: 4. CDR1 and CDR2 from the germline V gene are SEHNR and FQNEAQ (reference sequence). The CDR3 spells CASSWVQGETQYF. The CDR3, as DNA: TGTGCCAGCAGCTGGGTACAGGGGGAGACCCAGTACTTC.

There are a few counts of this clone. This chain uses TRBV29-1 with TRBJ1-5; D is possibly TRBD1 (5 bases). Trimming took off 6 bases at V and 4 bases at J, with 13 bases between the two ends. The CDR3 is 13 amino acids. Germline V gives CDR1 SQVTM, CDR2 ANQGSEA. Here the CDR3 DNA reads TGCAGCGTCGTTACAGGTGGTAATCAGCCCCAGCATTTT. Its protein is CSVVTGGNQPQHF.

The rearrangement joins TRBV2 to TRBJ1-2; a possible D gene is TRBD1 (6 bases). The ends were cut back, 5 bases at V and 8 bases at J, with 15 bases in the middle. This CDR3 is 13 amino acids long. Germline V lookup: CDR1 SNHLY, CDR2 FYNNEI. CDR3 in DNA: TGTGCCAGCAGTTCGGGACATATCCTAGGCTACACCTTC. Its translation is CASSSGHILGYTF.

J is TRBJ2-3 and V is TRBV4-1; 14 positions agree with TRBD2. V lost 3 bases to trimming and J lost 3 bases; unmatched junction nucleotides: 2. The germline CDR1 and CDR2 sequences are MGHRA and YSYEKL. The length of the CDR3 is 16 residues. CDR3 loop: CASSHRTSGGTDTQYF. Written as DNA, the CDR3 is TGCGCCAGCAGCCACCGGACTAGCGGGGGGACAGATACGCAGTATTTT.

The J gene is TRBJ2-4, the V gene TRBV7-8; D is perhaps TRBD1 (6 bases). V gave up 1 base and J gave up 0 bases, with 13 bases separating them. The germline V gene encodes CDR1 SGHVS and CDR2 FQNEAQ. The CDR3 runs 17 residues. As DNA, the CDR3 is TGTGCCAGCAGCTTAGAACCCGGACAGCTAGCCAAAAACATTCAGTACTTC. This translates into CASSLEPGQLAKNIQYF. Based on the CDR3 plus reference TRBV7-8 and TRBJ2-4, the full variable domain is GAGVSQSPRYKVAKRGQDVALRCDPISGHVSLFWYQQALGQGPEFLTYFQNEAQLDKSGLPSDRFFAERPEGSVSTLKIQRTQQEDSAVYLCASSLEPGQLAKNIQYFGAGTRLSVL.